This T cell receptor (beta chain) was recovered during a study of early T cells in non-severe SARS-CoV-2 infection. The count of this clonotype is one. Its antigen remains unidentified. Study observations and caveats: VDJdb matching, biased toward anti-spike CD8 responses, missed private and CD4 specificities.

Unique molecular identifiers were attached to individual cDNA molecules. From the 5' RACE reads, TCRdb called clonotypes with MiXCR, one entry per CDR3 protein. In the table there are 65,000 to 95,000 distinct CDR3 sequences, 14% to 15% of which are singletons. The CDR3 length is 15 residues. V was clipped by 5 bases and J by 1 base; unmatched bases: 2. This sequence joins TRBV12-3 or TRBV12-4 and TRBJ2-2; 9 bases are a match to TRBD2. Sequencing used whole blood. The receptor comes from an adult who was a healthcare worker with PCR-confirmed SARS-CoV-2 infection or an uninfected control (not recorded which). This chain's CDR3 is CASSRLAENTGELFF. Here the CDR3 DNA reads TGTGCCAGCAGTCGACTAGCGGAGAACACCGGGGAGCTGTTTTTT.